The T cell receptor beta chain under discussion was sequenced for a study of control samples from healthy donors and cancer patients. Profiling relied on immunoSEQ multiplex PCR, and the TCRdb table lists in-frame clones only, not all of them. In the table there are about 140,000 clones, 85% to 90% of which are singletons. Germline V gives CDR1 SNHLY, CDR2 FYNNEI. The CDR3 covers 15 residues. The V end was cut by 6 bases, the J end by 3 bases, with 15 bases between. The chain is built from TRBV2 and TRBJ1-5; tentatively, D is TRBD1 (6 bases). The source of this sequence is a man younger than 35 in good health. What was sequenced was blood. The CDR3 is CASRKTDRDNQPQHF. As DNA, the CDR3 is TGTGCCAGCAGGAAGACGGACAGAGACAATCAGCCCCAGCATTTT.